This T cell receptor beta chain originates from a study of Ad26.COV2.S vaccination and SARS-CoV-2 variants. Study-level background: Donor was assigned to the Ad26.COV2.S arm of trial COV1001. Intramuscular Ad26.COV2.S doses were given once or twice, 56 days apart.

Trimming removed 5 bases at V and 0 bases at J, with 9 bases between. This CDR3 spans 14 amino acids. CDR1 and CDR2 (germline): SGHDT, YYEEEE. Noted treatment: about 20 received Ad26.COV2.S at low or high dose, single or two shots; 5 received placebo; per-sample allocation not given. Samples were taken on day 63 after the first vaccine or placebo injection. Assay used: immunoSEQ multiplex PCR; TCRdb lists only in-frame clones, some missing. This table holds about 350,000 clones, approximately 90% found once. The origin of this receptor is a person aged 18-65 years who received the Ad26.COV2.S COVID-19 vaccine or a placebo. The rearrangement uses TRBV5-6 and TRBJ1-3; D not certain. Sequencing was performed on peripheral blood, taken in a trial of Ad26.COV2.S vaccine versus placebo. Here the CDR3 DNA reads TGTGCCAGCAGTACTGGGTACTCTGGAAACACCATATATTTT. It specifies CASSTGYSGNTIYF.